Below, 20 T cell receptor beta chains from the same sample are listed, as sequenced in a study of T cells after yellow fever vaccination. One entry per CDR3 protein results from TCRdb running MiXCR on the 5' RACE reads. This table holds about 96,000 distinct CDR3 sequences, about 8.2% found once. Sequenced material: CD8+ T cells not binding an NS4B(214-222) dextramer, sorted from PBMCs, taken less than 16 days after the first yellow fever vaccination. All receptors derive from a young man who received the YFV17D yellow fever vaccine.

This clonotype has just a few counts. The chain uses TRBV7-8 and TRBJ2-7; D uncertain. The CDR3 runs to 13 residues. The V gene lost 3 bases and the J gene lost 5 bases, with 11 bases spanning the gap. Germline lookup yields CDR1 SGHVS and CDR2 FQNEAQ. CDR3 nucleotide sequence: TGTGCCAGCAGCTTGACCCCCCAGAACGAGCAGTACGTC. It yields the protein CASSLTPQNEQYV.

Many counts were recorded for this clonotype. The gene calls are TRBV6-2 or TRBV6-3 and TRBJ2-7, with 15 bases that match TRBD2. Germline trimming cut 5 bases from V and 2 bases from J; bases unmatched to any gene: 4. Germline CDR1 is MNHEY and CDR2 is SVGEGT. The CDR3 loop spans 16 amino acids. In DNA, the CDR3 is TGTGCCAGCAGTCCCGGACTAGCGGGGGGGACCTACGAGCAGTACGTC. Protein: CASSPGLAGGTYEQYV.

The chain employs TRBV14 and TRBJ1-1; no clear D. V was trimmed by 0 bases and J by 4 bases, leaving 9 bases between them. CDR3 length: 14 residues. Germline CDR1 and CDR2: SGHDN and FVKESK. CDR3 amino acids: CASSQDVGSTEAFF. CDR3 in DNA: TGTGCCAGCAGCCAAGACGTAGGAAGCACTGAAGCTTTCTTT.

This clonotype has more than one count but fewer than ten. The chain links TRBV5-6 to TRBJ2-2; D ambiguous. Germline values: CDR1 SGHDT, CDR2 YYEEEE. V lost 3 bases, J lost 6 bases, and 9 bases lay in between. The CDR3 loop spans 13 amino acids. This CDR3 is CASSYPHSGELFF. CDR3 nucleotides: TGTGCCAGCAGCTACCCCCATTCCGGGGAGCTGTTTTTT.

With regard to this clonotype: A much larger clone differs by one base, so this may be a read error. V and J are TRBV4-1 and TRBJ2-1; TRBD2 aligns across 7 bases. CDR1 and CDR2 (germline): MGHRA, YSYEKL. Trimming cost V 8 bases and J 7 bases; bases outside gene matches: 11. CDR3 size: 14 residues. The CDR3 sequence is CASGAEWGGNEQFF. The CDR3 DNA sequence: TGCGCCAGCGGCGCAGAGTGGGGGGGGAATGAGCAGTTCTTC.

In this sample, this clonotype turned up a few times. The J gene is TRBJ2-1, the V gene TRBV5-6; D ambiguous. Germline V gene data show CDR1 as SGHDT and CDR2 as YYEEEE. The CDR3 is made up of 12 amino acids. The V gene lost 3 bases and the J gene lost 8 bases, with 9 bases spanning the gap. CDR3 nucleotides: TGTGCCAGCAGCTCTGTCGGCGATGAGCAGTTCTTC. Translated: CASSSVGDEQFF.

In DNA, the CDR3 is TGTGCCAGCAGCCAAGGCGGGACACACTCCACAGATACGCAGTATTTT. Protein sequence: CASSQGGTHSTDTQYF. The chain is built from TRBV7-9 and TRBJ2-3; perhaps D is TRBD1 or TRBD2 (6 bases each). CDR3 size: 16 residues. Between the trimmed V and J ends, which lost 5 bases and 2 bases, there was a span of 17 bases. From germline, CDR1 is SEHNR and CDR2 FQNEAQ (reference sequence).

The table lists this clonotype with many counts. This sequence joins TRBV10-3 and TRBJ1-1, with D perhaps TRBD1 (5 bases). The CDR3 contains 13 residues. Germline V gene sequence: CDR1 ENHRY, CDR2 SYGVKD. Between the trimmed V and J ends, which lost 4 bases and 7 bases, there was a span of 13 bases. CDR3 in DNA: TGTGCCATCAGTGCCGGGACGACAAGTGAAGCTTTCTTT. Translated: CAISAGTTSEAFF.

A few counts support this clonotype. This chain links TRBV10-3 with TRBJ2-1; 10 positions match TRBD2. The V and J ends lost 2 bases and 0 bases, in that order; junction bases with no gene match: 4. This CDR3 region has 17 residues. Germline lookup yields CDR1 ENHRY and CDR2 SYGVKD. The CDR3 is CAISENSGGASYNEQFF. The CDR3 nucleotides read TGTGCCATCAGTGAGAACAGCGGGGGGGCCTCCTACAATGAGCAGTTCTTC.

This clonotype was counted only a few times. The V call is TRBV10-1, the J call TRBJ1-5; D may be TRBD1 (6 bases). Germline V gene data show CDR1 as WNHNN and CDR2 as SYGVQD (reference sequence). This CDR3 contains 16 residues. V dropped 6 bases and J dropped 4 bases, with 19 bases sitting between them. The CDR3 sequence is CASSPLTGGGNQPQHF. Written as DNA, the CDR3 is TGCGCCAGCAGCCCCTTGACAGGTGGCGGAAATCAGCCCCAGCATTTT.

This clonotype was detected many times. This rearrangement joins TRBV6-5 to TRBJ2-2; no firm D call. Germline-derived CDR1 and CDR2 are MNHEY and SVGAGI. The CDR3 runs 16 residues. Deletions cut 0 bases from V and 2 bases from J, with 10 bases between. The CDR3 loop is CASSYSTSRNTGELFF. The CDR3 nucleotides are TGTGCCAGCAGTTACTCGACCAGCCGCAACACCGGGGAGCTGTTTTTT.

V and J are TRBV20-1 and TRBJ2-1, with TRBD2 identical over 15 bases. The CDR3 consists of 20 residues. CDR1 DFQATT and CDR2 SNEGSKA come from the germline V gene (reference sequence). Unmatched junction bases numbered 15, after V lost 5 bases and J lost 1 base. The CDR3 bases are TGCAGTGCTCGCATCCCTCGGACTAGCGGGGGGGCGATTTCCTACAATGAGCAGTTCTTC. As protein: CSARIPRTSGGAISYNEQFF.

This clonotype has a count of ten or more. The chain carries TRBV27 and TRBJ2-7; D is uncertain. CDR1 is MNHEY, CDR2 SMNVEV, per germline (reference sequence). The V end was cut by 3 bases, the J end by 2 bases, with 14 bases between. The CDR3 extends over 15 amino acids. As DNA, the CDR3 is TGTGCCAGCAGTTTGAGTAGGGTTAGGACCTACGAGCAGTACTTC. Translating it yields CASSLSRVRTYEQYF.

Details on this clonotype: The CDR3 end shows no conserved phenylalanine or tryptophan, and so a read error is likely. The chain joins TRBV4-3 to TRBJ2-1, with D tentatively TRBD1 or TRBD2 (5 bases each). Trimming removed 4 bases from V and 1 base from J, with 11 bases in between. The V gene's germline CDR1 is LGHNA and CDR2 YSLEER. The length of the CDR3 is 15 residues. The CDR3 DNA is TGCGCCAGCAGCCCTGGGACCGCATCCTACAATGAGCAGTTCATC. The encoded protein is CASSPGTASYNEQFI.

This clonotype has a count of ten or more. V is TRBV5-1 and J is TRBJ2-7; 7 bases are shared with TRBD1. Germline V gene data show CDR1 as SGHRS and CDR2 as YFSETQ. Trimming took 5 bases from V and 2 from J; bases not matched to a gene: 4. This CDR3 contains 13 residues. CDR3 amino acids: CASRGTDAYEQYF. The CDR3 DNA is TGCGCCAGCAGGGGGACAGATGCCTACGAGCAGTACTTC. The variable domain in full, with the rest retrieved from reference TRBV5-1 and TRBJ2-7, is KAGVTQTPRYLIKTRGQQVTLSCSPISGHRSVSWYQQTPGQGLQFLFEYFSETQRNKGNFPGRFSGRQFSNSRSEMNVSTLELGDSALYLCASRGTDAYEQYFGPGTRLTVT.

The V call is TRBV6-1, the J call TRBJ2-7; 7 positions agree with TRBD2. This CDR3 is built from 13 residues. J lost 3 bases, V lost 8 bases, and 7 bases had no gene match. CDR1 is MNHNS, CDR2 SASEGT, per germline. The CDR3 region is CASLGGGSYEQYF. DNA for the CDR3: TGTGCCAGCCTTGGCGGGGGAAGCTACGAGCAGTACTTC.

The chain has TRBV12-3 or TRBV12-4 and TRBJ2-1, with unresolved D. Trimming took off 1 base at V and 8 bases at J, with 24 bases between the two ends. The CDR3 length is 18 residues. The CDR3 here is CASSLVSPTARGEHEQFF. The CDR3 DNA reads TGTGCCAGCAGTTTAGTTTCCCCAACAGCTCGTGGTGAACATGAGCAGTTCTTC.

V gene TRBV7-3 combines with J gene TRBJ2-3; 8 nucleotides match TRBD2. V shed 5 bases and J 1 base; nucleotides not matched to a gene: 2. The CDR3 runs 14 residues. Germline CDR1 is SGHTA and CDR2 is FQGTGA. The CDR3 is CASSHSGGTDTQYF. DNA for the CDR3: TGTGCCAGCAGCCATAGCGGGGGCACAGATACGCAGTATTTT.

At least ten counts were recorded for this clonotype. V and J are TRBV27 and TRBJ1-2; D call uncertain. CDR1 and CDR2 (germline): MNHEY, SMNVEV (reference sequence). V lost 5 bases and J 4 bases, leaving 14 bases between the germline ends. The CDR3 is 14 amino acids. The CDR3 DNA follows: TGTGCCAGCAGTCCATCGGGCGGACCCTATGGCTACACCTTC. This gives the protein CASSPSGGPYGYTF.

V gene TRBV3-1 combines with J gene TRBJ2-5; 14 bases match TRBD2. The V gene end was trimmed by 7 bases and the J gene end by 1 base; junction bases not matched to a gene: 8. Germline CDR1 reads LGHDT; CDR2 reads YNNKEL (reference sequence). CDR3 length: 17 residues. The CDR3 spells CASTEEGTSGGQETQYF. CDR3 sequence (DNA): TGTGCCAGCACCGAGGAGGGGACTAGCGGGGGCCAAGAGACCCAGTACTTC.